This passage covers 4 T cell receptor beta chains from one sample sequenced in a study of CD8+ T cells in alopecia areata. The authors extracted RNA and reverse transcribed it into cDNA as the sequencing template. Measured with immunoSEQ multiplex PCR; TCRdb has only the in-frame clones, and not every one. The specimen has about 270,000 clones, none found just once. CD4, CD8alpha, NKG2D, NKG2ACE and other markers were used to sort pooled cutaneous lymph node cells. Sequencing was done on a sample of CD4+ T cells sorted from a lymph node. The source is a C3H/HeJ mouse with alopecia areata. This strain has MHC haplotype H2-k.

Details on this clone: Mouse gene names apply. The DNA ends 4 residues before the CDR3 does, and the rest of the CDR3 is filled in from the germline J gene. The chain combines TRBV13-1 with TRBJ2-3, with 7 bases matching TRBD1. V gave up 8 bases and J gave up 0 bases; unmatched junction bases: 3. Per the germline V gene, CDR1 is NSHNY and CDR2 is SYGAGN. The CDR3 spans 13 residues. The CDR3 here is CARPGQSAETLYF. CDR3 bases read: TGTGCCAGGCCGGGACAGAGTGCAGAA.

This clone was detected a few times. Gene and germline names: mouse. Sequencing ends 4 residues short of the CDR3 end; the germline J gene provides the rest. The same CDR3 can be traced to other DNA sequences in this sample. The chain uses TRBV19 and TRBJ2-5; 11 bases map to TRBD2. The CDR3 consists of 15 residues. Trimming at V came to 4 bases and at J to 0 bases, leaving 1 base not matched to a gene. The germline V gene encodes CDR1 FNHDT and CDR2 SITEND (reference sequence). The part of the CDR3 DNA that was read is TGTGCCAGCAGTCGGACTGGGGGGAACCAAGAC. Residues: CASSRTGGNQD. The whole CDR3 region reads CASSRTGGNQDTQYF. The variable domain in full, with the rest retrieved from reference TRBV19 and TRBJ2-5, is GGIITQTPKFLIGQEGQKLTLKCQQNFNHDTMYWYRQDSGKGLRLIYYSITENDLQKGDLSEGYDASREKKSSFSLTVTSAQKNEMAVFLCASSRTGGNQDTQYFGPGTRLLVL.

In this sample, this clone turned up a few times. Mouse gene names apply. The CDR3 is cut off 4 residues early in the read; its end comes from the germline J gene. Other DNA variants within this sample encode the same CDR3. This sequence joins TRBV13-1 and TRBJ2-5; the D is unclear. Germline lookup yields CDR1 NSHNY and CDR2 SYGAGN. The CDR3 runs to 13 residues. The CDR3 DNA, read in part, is TGTGCCAGCAGTGATGCCCAGAAAGAC. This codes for CASSDAQKD. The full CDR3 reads CASSDAQKDTQYF.

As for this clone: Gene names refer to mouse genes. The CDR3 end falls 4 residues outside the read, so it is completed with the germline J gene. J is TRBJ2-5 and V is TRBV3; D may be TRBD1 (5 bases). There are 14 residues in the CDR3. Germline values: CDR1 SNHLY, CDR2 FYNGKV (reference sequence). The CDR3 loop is CASSLEGEWDTQYF. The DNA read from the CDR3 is TGTGCCAGCAGCTTAGAAGGGGAATGGGAC.